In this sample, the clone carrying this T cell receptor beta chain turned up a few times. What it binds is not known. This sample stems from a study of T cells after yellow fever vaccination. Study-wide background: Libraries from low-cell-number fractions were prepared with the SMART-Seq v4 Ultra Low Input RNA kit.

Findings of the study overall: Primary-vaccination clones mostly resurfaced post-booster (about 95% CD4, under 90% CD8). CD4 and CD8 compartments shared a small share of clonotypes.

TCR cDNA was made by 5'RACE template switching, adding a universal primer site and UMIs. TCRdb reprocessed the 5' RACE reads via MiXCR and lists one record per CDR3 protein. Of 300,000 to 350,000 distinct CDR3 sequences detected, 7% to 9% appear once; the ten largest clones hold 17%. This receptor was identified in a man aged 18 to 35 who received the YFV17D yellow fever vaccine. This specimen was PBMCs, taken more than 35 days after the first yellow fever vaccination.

In DNA form, the CDR3 reads TGCGCCAGCAGCCCCGGACAGGTCAACACCGGGGAGCTGTTTTTT. Protein sequence: CASSPGQVNTGELFF. The chain carries TRBV10-1 and TRBJ2-2; 7 nucleotides align to TRBD1. The CDR3 is 15 amino acids. V shed 6 bases and J 2 bases; nucleotides not matched to a gene: 6. CDR1 and CDR2 (germline): WNHNN, SYGVQD (reference sequence).